The rows below give T cell receptor beta chains drawn from one sample of a study of OX40 agonist ivuxolimab in advanced cancers. Assay: immunoSEQ multiplex PCR; the TCRdb copy retains only in-frame clones and omits some. The sample carries around 69,000 clones, roughly nine tenths recorded once. The input for sequencing was CD4+ or CD8+ T cells sorted from blood, taken in a trial of the OX40 agonist ivuxolimab. Every receptor here comes from an adult with an advanced solid tumor such as melanoma, head and neck, liver or kidney cancer. The CDR3 runs from the conserved cysteine through the conserved F or W. A D gene is named only where the DNA matches it firmly. The size field is filled for only some rows; it gives once, few, many or a size class.

j_call	d_call	v_call	clone_size	cdr3_aa	cdr3_nt
TRBJ2-1	-	TRBV7-3	-	CASSDTGPYNEQFF	TGTGCCAGCAGCGACACGGGGCCCTACAATGAGCAGTTCTTC
TRBJ2-3	-	TRBV11-3	-	CASSLVYSTDTQYF	TGTGCCAGCAGCTTAGTCTACAGCACAGATACGCAGTATTTT
TRBJ1-2	TRBD1	TRBV2	-	CASQRGQAGGGYTF	TGTGCCAGCCAAAGGGGACAGGCGGGGGGGGGCTACACCTTC
TRBJ2-1	-	TRBV5-1	-	CASSLGLAFSYNEQFF	TGCGCCAGCAGCTTGGGGCTAGCGTTTTCGTACAATGAGCAGTTCTTC
TRBJ2-1	TRBD1	TRBV5-4	few	CASSSGQRDNEQFF	TGTGCCAGCAGTTCGGGACAGAGGGACAATGAGCAGTTCTTC
TRBJ2-7	TRBD2	TRBV5-1	-	CASSLDYGTSGNNEQYF	TGCGCCAGCAGCTTGGACTATGGGACTAGCGGGAATAACGAGCAGTACTTC
TRBJ2-1	-	TRBV7-5	-	CVRSLEGGLNEQFF	TGTGTCAGAAGCTTAGAGGGCGGGTTAAATGAGCAGTTCTTC
TRBJ1-1	-	TRBV7-8	-	CASSLIWGTEAFF	TGTGCCAGCAGCTTAATTTGGGGCACTGAAGCTTTCTTT
TRBJ1-1	-	TRBV14	-	CASSHDANTEAFF	TGTGCCAGCAGCCATGACGCGAACACTGAAGCTTTCTTT
TRBJ2-1	TRBD2	TRBV28	-	CASSPRLAGDYNEQFF	TGTGCCAGCAGTCCTAGACTAGCGGGAGACTACAATGAGCAGTTCTTC
TRBJ2-3	TRBD2	TRBV18	-	CASSIIGGSTDTQYF	TGTGCCAGCTCCATAATCGGGGGGAGCACAGATACGCAGTATTTT
TRBJ1-1	-	TRBV11-3	-	CASSLGRMNTEAFF	TGTGCCAGCAGCTTGGGACGGATGAACACTGAAGCTTTCTTT
TRBJ2-3	-	TRBV13	-	CASSPAGILADTQYF	TGTGCCAGCAGCCCCGCCGGTATATTGGCAGATACGCAGTATTTT
TRBJ1-5	-	TRBV19	-	CASSADRINQPQHF	TGTGCCAGTAGTGCAGACAGGATCAATCAGCCCCAGCATTTT
TRBJ1-2	-	TRBV2	-	CASSEEGRRLGYTF	TGTGCCAGCAGTGAAGAGGGACGACGGTTGGGCTACACCTTC
TRBJ1-1	TRBD1	TRBV19	-	CASSPQGWGNTEAFF	TGTGCCAGTAGCCCACAGGGGTGGGGGAACACTGAAGCTTTCTTT
TRBJ2-3	TRBD2	TRBV27	-	CASSLKQGGGLAGPLLTQYF	TGTGCCAGCAGTTTAAAACAGGGCGGTGGGCTAGCGGGTCCACTTTTAACGCAGTATTTT
TRBJ2-7	TRBD1	TRBV6-1	-	CASRSYRGKSDEQYF	TGTGCCAGCAGATCCTACAGGGGGAAAAGCGACGAGCAGTACTTC
TRBJ1-5	TRBD1	TRBV7-2	-	CASSQQGSNQPQHF	TGTGCCAGCAGCCAACAGGGGAGCAATCAGCCCCAGCATTTT
TRBJ1-1	-	TRBV2	-	CASSDWGMNTEAFF	TGTGCCAGCAGTGACTGGGGCATGAACACTGAAGCTTTCTTT
TRBJ1-2	-	TRBV10-2	-	CASSPPEHYGYTF	TGCGCCAGCAGCCCTCCGGAACACTATGGCTACACCTTC
TRBJ1-1	-	TRBV5-6	-	CASSLRQLEAFF	TGTGCCAGCAGCTTGAGGCAGCTAGAAGCTTTCTTT
TRBJ2-7	-	TRBV6-5	once	CASSSGGVEYEQYF	TGTGCCAGCAGTTCAGGCGGGGTGGAGTACGAGCAGTACTTC
TRBJ1-5	-	TRBV9	-	CASSAGDHSNQPQHF	TGTGCCAGCAGCGCAGGGGATCATAGCAATCAGCCCCAGCATTTT
TRBJ2-5	-	TRBV5-1	-	CASSYTPGDPTQTQYF	TGCGCCAGCAGCTACACCCCAGGGGATCCAACGCAGACCCAGTACTTC
TRBJ1-5	TRBD1	TRBV6-1	-	CASSDRGLGDQPQHF	TGTGCCAGCAGTGACAGGGGGCTAGGGGATCAGCCCCAGCATTTT
TRBJ2-1	TRBD1	TRBV5-1	-	CASSFQGALVSSYNEQFF	TGCGCCAGCAGCTTCCAGGGGGCCTTAGTCAGCTCCTACAATGAGCAGTTCTTC
TRBJ1-5	-	TRBV23-1	-	CASSQPQGWNNQPQHF	TGCGCCAGCAGTCAGCCACAGGGCTGGAACAATCAGCCCCAGCATTTT
TRBJ2-3	TRBD2	TRBV28	-	CASSSPPSGRTDTQYF	TGTGCCAGCAGTTCGCCCCCTAGCGGGAGAACAGATACGCAGTATTTT
TRBJ1-4	-	TRBV7-4	-	CASSHRPEKLFF	TGTGCCAGCAGCCATAGGCCGGAAAAACTGTTTTTT
TRBJ2-3	-	TRBV5-1	-	CASSLFGGGADTQYF	TGCGCCAGCAGCTTATTCGGGGGAGGCGCAGATACGCAGTATTTT
TRBJ2-3	TRBD2	TRBV5-6	-	CASSSYPGAGVVDTQYF	TGTGCCAGCAGCTCCTACCCTGGGGCGGGAGTGGTAGATACGCAGTATTTT
TRBJ2-3	TRBD1	TRBV6-1	few	CASRRQGEDTQYF	TGTGCCAGCAGGCGACAGGGGGAAGATACGCAGTATTTT
TRBJ1-1	-	TRBV7-9	-	CASSLGGKKNTEAFF	TGTGCCAGCAGCTTAGGGGGTAAGAAAAACACTGAAGCTTTCTTT
TRBJ1-1	-	TRBV5-1	-	CASSPAGETEAFF	TGCGCCAGCAGCCCAGCAGGGGAGACTGAAGCTTTCTTT
TRBJ1-1	-	TRBV6-1	-	CASSPLIQVEAFF	TGTGCCAGCAGCCCCTTAATCCAGGTTGAAGCTTTCTTT
TRBJ2-3	TRBD2	TRBV29-1	once	CSVEAAGGGTDTQYF	TGCAGCGTTGAAGCGGCGGGAGGGGGCACAGATACGCAGTATTTT
TRBJ2-2	-	TRBV7-3	once	CASSLYTGELFF	TGTGCCAGCAGCCTCTACACCGGGGAGCTGTTTTTT
TRBJ2-4	TRBD1	TRBV27	-	CASKGQGDIQYF	TGTGCCAGCAAGGGACAGGGTGACATTCAGTACTTC
TRBJ1-5	-	TRBV19	-	CASSLTRDSPQHF	TGTGCCAGTAGTCTTACTAGGGACTCGCCCCAGCATTTT
TRBJ1-6	-	TRBV7-3	-	CASSLGANNSPLHF	TGTGCCAGCAGCCTAGGGGCAAATAATTCACCCCTCCACTTT
TRBJ2-3	-	TRBV4-2	-	CASSLSTGTPTDTQYF	TGTGCCAGCAGCCTCAGCACCGGGACTCCAACAGATACGCAGTATTTT
TRBJ2-7	TRBD1	TRBV19	-	CASSGQGVYEQYF	TGTGCCAGTAGCGGACAGGGGGTCTACGAGCAGTACTTC
TRBJ2-5	-	TRBV6-5	-	CASSYRIQETQYF	TGTGCCAGCAGTTACCGGATCCAAGAGACCCAGTACTTC
TRBJ2-1	-	TRBV18	-	CASSGATSSNEQFF	TGTGCCAGCTCTGGAGCTACAAGTAGCAATGAGCAGTTCTTC
TRBJ2-7	-	TRBV30	-	CAWSVQLGAEQYF	TGTGCCTGGAGTGTACAATTAGGGGCCGAGCAGTACTTC
TRBJ2-7	TRBD2	TRBV4-1	-	CASSRGLALEQYF	TGCGCCAGCAGCCGGGGACTAGCACTTGAGCAGTACTTC
TRBJ1-3	-	TRBV6-6	-	CASSGLSSGNTIYF	TGTGCCAGCAGTGGACTCTCCTCTGGAAACACCATATATTTT
TRBJ1-1	TRBD1	TRBV28	-	CASSAPGQGFGEAFF	TGTGCCAGCAGCGCCCCGGGACAGGGATTCGGTGAAGCTTTCTTT
TRBJ2-7	-	TRBV7-7	once	CASSLEKSSYEQYF	TGTGCCAGCAGCTTAGAGAAGAGCTCCTACGAGCAGTACTTC
TRBJ2-7	-	TRBV28	-	CASSLQTGTFEQYF	TGTGCCAGCAGTCTCCAAACAGGGACGTTCGAGCAGTACTTC
TRBJ2-3	-	TRBV5-1	-	CASSRDDTQYF	TGCGCCAGCAGCCGGGACGACACGCAGTATTTT
TRBJ2-7	TRBD2	TRBV9	-	CASSVGLADSYEQYF	TGTGCCAGCAGCGTTGGACTAGCGGACTCTTACGAGCAGTACTTC
TRBJ1-1	TRBD1	TRBV19	-	CASRTGGGNTEAFF	TGTGCCAGTCGAACAGGGGGTGGGAACACTGAAGCTTTCTTT
TRBJ2-7	-	TRBV18	few	CASGLGAYEQYF	TGTGCCAGCGGCCTGGGGGCCTACGAGCAGTACTTC
TRBJ1-3	-	TRBV6-5	-	CASSYRDDSGNTIYF	TGTGCCAGCTCCTATAGGGACGACTCTGGAAACACCATATATTTT
TRBJ1-1	TRBD1	TRBV18	-	CASSFGQGHNTEAFF	TGTGCCAGCTCATTCGGACAGGGGCATAACACTGAAGCTTTCTTT
TRBJ2-3	-	TRBV6-9	-	CASSLRALGGDTQYF	TGTGCCAGCAGCCTCCGGGCCCTCGGAGGGGATACGCAGTATTTT
TRBJ2-6	-	TRBV10-3	-	CAIQDGRSGANVLTF	TGTGCCATCCAAGACGGACGCTCTGGGGCCAACGTCCTGACTTTC
TRBJ1-2	-	TRBV9	-	CASSVGGGSNYGYTF	TGTGCCAGCAGCGTAGGTGGCGGGTCTAACTATGGCTACACCTTC